This T cell receptor beta chain was sequenced for a study of T-cell reconstitution after alpha-beta-depleted transplantation in children. Per germline, CDR1 MNHNS and CDR2 SASEGT. CDR3 length: 14 amino acids. V shed 4 bases and J shed 10 bases, with 17 bases lying between them. It was with unique molecular identifiers that the TCRbeta library was prepared. TCRdb processed the PCR reads anew with MiXCR; each CDR3 protein has one entry. The sample has approximately 240,000 distinct CDR3 sequences, 9.7% seen once. Sequences were derived from PBMCs from the stem cell graft donor, sampled from the stem cell graft. The sequence came from a human donor who donated a stem cell graft to a child with SCID. V is TRBV6-1 and J is TRBJ1-5; D is ambiguous. Written as DNA, the CDR3 is TGTGCCAGCAGTGCGGCCTTTTTCAGTCACCCCCAGCATTTT. Translating it yields CASSAAFFSHPQHF.